This is a list of T cell receptor beta chains from one sample in a study of cytomegalovirus exposure and HLA in healthy donors. Clones were read by immunoSEQ multiplex PCR, and TCRdb kept only the in-frame ones, dropping some. The sample includes roughly 120,000 clones, roughly two thirds of them seen just once. Input material: PBMCs. The receptors were gathered from a young man in good health and CMV-seropositive. The CDR3 runs from the conserved cysteine through the conserved F or W. D genes are given only for firm matches. Size is omitted from some rows. Given values are once, few, many or a class for expanded clones.

TRBD1 TRBJ1-2 few TRBV4-1 TGCGCCAGCAGCCCCACCGAGAGGACAGGGCTCAGAGGCTACACCTTC CASSPTERTGLRGYTF
TRBD1 TRBJ2-7 - TRBV29-1 TGCAGCGTTGAAGATCAGGGGGCGAACGAGCAGTACTTC CSVEDQGANEQYF
TRBD1 TRBJ2-1 - TRBV7-9 TGTGCCAGCAGCCCAGGGACAGGGTGGGCTTACGGATTCTTC CASSPGTGWAYGFF
- TRBJ1-2 - TRBV6-5 TGTGCCAGCAGTTCGGGACTGCTAGATGGCTACACCTTC CASSSGLLDGYTF
- TRBJ2-1 - TRBV18 TGTGCCAGCTCACAAAGCCGGAGCTCCTACAATGAGCAGTTCTTC CASSQSRSSYNEQFF
TRBD1 TRBJ2-1 - TRBV5-1 TGCGCCAGCAGCTTGCTTGTGGGACAGCGTCCTTCGAATGAGCAGTTCTTC CASSLLVGQRPSNEQFF
- TRBJ2-7 - TRBV29-1 TGCAGCGTTCTAGGAAGGGGGGACAGGAGTCGCGGGAGCCTAACCTACGAGCAGTACTTC CSVLGRGDRSRGSLTYEQYF
TRBD2 TRBJ2-7 - TRBV6-1 TGCGCCAGCAGGGGGACTAGCGGGAGCGTAGAGCAGTACTTC CASRGTSGSVEQYF
- TRBJ1-2 few TRBV5-4 TGTGCCAGCAGCTTTACGGAGGACTATGGCTACACCTTC CASSFTEDYGYTF
- TRBJ2-1 - TRBV5-1 TGCGCCAGCAGCGCGGGAGGACAGGGGATTTACAATGAGCAGTTCTTC CASSAGGQGIYNEQFF
TRBD2 TRBJ2-1 - TRBV2 TGTGCCAGCAGTGGACCCACTAGCGGAACCTACAATGAGCAGTTCTTC CASSGPTSGTYNEQFF
TRBD2 TRBJ2-5 - TRBV7-2 TGTGCCAGCAGCTTAGGAGCGGGAGGCAACCAAGAGACCCAGTACTTC CASSLGAGGNQETQYF
TRBD2 TRBJ2-5 - TRBV5-1 TGCGCCAGCAGCGATGGACTAGCGGGAGTGGAGACCCAGTACTTC CASSDGLAGVETQYF
TRBD2 TRBJ2-1 - TRBV5-1 TGCGCCAGCACGGAGCTAGCGGGAATAGGAGAGCAGTTCTTC CASTELAGIGEQFF
- TRBJ1-3 - TRBV28 TGTGCCAGCAGTTTCGAACTTGACTCTGGAAACACCATATATTTT CASSFELDSGNTIYF
TRBD2 TRBJ2-1 few TRBV9 TGTGCCAGCAGCGTTAGCGGGCGCTCCTACAATGAGCAGTTCTTC CASSVSGRSYNEQFF
- TRBJ2-7 - TRBV2 TGTGCCAGCAGGAGGGATTCGGTATCCTACGAGCAGTACTTC CASRRDSVSYEQYF
- TRBJ1-1 - TRBV4-2 TGTGCCAGCAGCCAAGATGGGGGGACTGCGAACACTGAAGCTTTCTTT CASSQDGGTANTEAFF
- TRBJ1-3 - TRBV2 TGTGCCAGCAGAGCGGAGGGGGGGGCTGGAAACACCATATATTTT CASRAEGGAGNTIYF
- TRBJ1-3 few TRBV28 TGTGCCAGCAGCAGTTCTTCTAGGCCCTCTGGAAACACCATATATTTT CASSSSSRPSGNTIYF
TRBD1 TRBJ1-5 few TRBV2 TGTGCCAGCACCAAGGGACAGGGGGGGTATCAGCCCCAGCATTTT CASTKGQGGYQPQHF
- TRBJ2-2 - TRBV5-4 TGTGCCAGCAGCGAACAGATGATGATCAACACCGGGGAGCTGTTTTTT CASSEQMMINTGELFF